The 3 T cell receptor beta chains below were found in one sample sequenced in a study of blood T cell repertoires in COVID-19. Sequencing was performed with immunoSEQ multiplex PCR; in TCRdb, only in-frame clones are kept and a portion is missing. The sample lists 90,000 to 100,000 clones, 87% occurring once. The sequencing sample was made of peripheral blood. The receptor source for this set is a man aged 65 to 85 with acute or convalescent COVID-19.

This chain connects TRBV7-9 to TRBJ2-5, with 8 bases identical to TRBD2. With V trimmed by 4 bases and J by 1 base, 11 bases remained unmatched. Germline V gives CDR1 SEHNR, CDR2 FQNEAQ (reference sequence). The CDR3 totals 17 residues. The DNA of the CDR3 is TGTGCCAGCAGCTCCCCTTTGGGCGGGGGGATCCAAGAGACCCAGTACTTC. The encoded protein is CASSSPLGGGIQETQYF.

This clone was detected once. The rearrangement uses TRBV18 and TRBJ2-7; 10 nucleotides match TRBD1. With 1 base clipped from V and 2 bases from J, the junction kept 5 bases outside the gene matches. The germline gives CDR1 KGHSH, CDR2 LQKENI. CDR3 size: 16 residues. This CDR3 reads CASSPLGTGATYEQYV. CDR3 DNA sequence: TGTGCCAGCTCACCACTCGGGACAGGGGCGACCTACGAGCAGTACGTC.

This CDR3 is CASSKDRSSSTDTQYF. CDR3 coding DNA: TGTGCCAGTAGTAAGGACAGAAGTTCTAGCACAGATACGCAGTATTTT. The chain is built from TRBV19 and TRBJ2-3, with D maybe TRBD1 (6 bases). V dropped 4 bases and J dropped 0 bases, with 14 bases sitting between them. Germline CDR1 and CDR2: LNHDA and SQIVND (reference sequence). The CDR3 has 16 amino acids. The full variable domain, rest sourced from reference TRBV19 and TRBJ2-3, is DGGITQSPKYLFRKEGQNVTLSCEQNLNHDAMYWYRQDPGQGLRLIYYSQIVNDFQKGDIAEGYSVSREKKESFPLTVTSAQKNPTAFYLCASSKDRSSSTDTQYFGPGTRLTVL.